Listed here are 6 T cell receptor beta chains from one sample, sequenced in a study of blood T cell repertoires in COVID-19. Profiling relied on immunoSEQ multiplex PCR, and the TCRdb table lists in-frame clones only, not all of them. Of approximately 270,000 clones detected, 70% to 90% appear once; the ten largest clones hold around 6.6%. The sequenced sample consisted of peripheral blood. All receptors come from a woman between 25 and 40 years old with COVID-19, enrolled during active disease.

This chain links TRBV2 with TRBJ2-4, with a tentative D call TRBD2 (6 bases). The length of the CDR3 is 15 residues. CDR1 SNHLY and CDR2 FYNNEI come from the germline V gene. The V end was cut by 2 bases, the J end by 2 bases, with 10 bases between. The CDR3 nucleotides read TGTGCCAGCAGTGAAAGGCGGGGCCCCAAAAACATTCAGTACTTC. Its protein is CASSERRGPKNIQYF.

This chain uses TRBV30 with TRBJ1-5; 7 positions agree with TRBD1. Trimming removed 3 bases from V and 6 bases from J; junction bases left unmatched: 5. The CDR3 totals 13 residues. Germline V gene sequence: CDR1 GTSNPN, CDR2 SVGIG (reference sequence). CDR3 loop: CAWSDRDRQPQHF. The CDR3 bases are TGTGCCTGGAGCGACAGGGACCGTCAGCCCCAGCATTTT. The full variable domain, its missing parts supplied by reference TRBV30 and TRBJ1-5, is SQTIHQWPATLVQPVGSPLSLECTVEGTSNPNLYWYRQAAGRGLQLLFYSVGIGQISSEVPQNLSASRPQDRQFILSSKKLLLSDSGFYLCAWSDRDRQPQHFGDGTRLSIL.

The chain links TRBV6-2 or TRBV6-3 to TRBJ2-2; 7 bases map to TRBD1. Trimming removed 6 bases from V and 4 bases from J; junction bases left unmatched: 14. Germline CDR1 reads MNHEY; CDR2 reads SVGEGT. CDR3 length: 17 residues. The CDR3 DNA sequence: TGTGCCAGCAGCCGACAGGGTGTGGGGTATTTCACCGGGGAGCTGTTTTTT. This codes for CASSRQGVGYFTGELFF.

V is TRBV7-2 and J is TRBJ1-2; weak D call: TRBD1 (5 bases). V shed 1 base and J shed 8 bases, with 11 bases lying between them. The CDR3 is 13 amino acids. Germline values: CDR1 SGHTA, CDR2 FQGNSA. The CDR3 nucleotides read TGTGCCAGCAGCTTAGAAGGGGCGTTCGGCTACACCTTC. It translates to CASSLEGAFGYTF.

The chain joins TRBV7-2 to TRBJ1-4; a weak D match, TRBD1 (6 bases). The germline V and J ends were trimmed by 4 bases and 11 bases, with 20 bases remaining between them. The CDR3 has 15 residues. From germline, CDR1 is SGHTA and CDR2 FQGNSA. The CDR3 sequence: CASSSPGAGEFKLFF. In DNA, the CDR3 is TGTGCCAGCAGCTCACCAGGGGCTGGAGAATTTAAACTGTTTTTT.

The V gene is TRBV10-3, the J gene TRBJ2-5, with TRBD1 matching 12 bases. This CDR3 spans 17 amino acids. V lost 5 bases and J lost 2; bases outside the gene matches: 9. Germline V CDR1 and CDR2: ENHRY, SYGVKD. The CDR3 DNA reads TGTGCCATCAGTCCGGGACAGGGGGCCGGGGGGCAAGAGACCCAGTACTTC. Its translation is CAISPGQGAGGQETQYF.